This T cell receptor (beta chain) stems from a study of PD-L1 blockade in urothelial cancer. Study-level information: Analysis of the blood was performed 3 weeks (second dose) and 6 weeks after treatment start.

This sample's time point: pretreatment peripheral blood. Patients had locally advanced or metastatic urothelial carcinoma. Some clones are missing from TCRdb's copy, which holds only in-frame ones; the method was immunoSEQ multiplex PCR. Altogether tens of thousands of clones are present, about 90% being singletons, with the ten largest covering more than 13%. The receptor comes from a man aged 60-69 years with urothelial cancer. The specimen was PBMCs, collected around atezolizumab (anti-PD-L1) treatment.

The CDR3 sequence: CATTDRLGTEAFF. The CDR3 DNA sequence: TGCGCCACTACGGACAGGCTGGGCACTGAAGCTTTCTTT. V gene TRBV4-1 combines with J gene TRBJ1-1; 7 nucleotides align to TRBD1. The CDR3 is 13 residues long. In germline, CDR1 is MGHRA, CDR2 YSYEKL. Losses at the gene ends were 10 bases for V and 4 bases for J; bases not matched to a gene: 9.